The 20 T cell receptor beta chains below were found in one sample sequenced in a study of T cell changes during pregnancy in multiple sclerosis. The table came from immunoSEQ multiplex PCR; TCRdb's copy has only in-frame clones and leaves some out. The sample records roughly 80,000 clones, approximately 93% being singletons. The sample here was peripheral blood, taken in the second trimester of pregnancy. These receptors all come from a female donor with multiple sclerosis, enrolled in a pregnancy study.

The rearrangement joins TRBV29-1 to TRBJ1-2, with D unclear. V lost 2 bases, J lost 5 bases, and 6 bases lay in between. Germline CDR1 SQVTM, CDR2 ANQGSEA. The length of the CDR3 is 11 residues. The CDR3 reads CSVERGYGYTF. The CDR3 DNA follows: TGCAGCGTTGAAAGAGGTTATGGCTACACCTTC. Full variable domain (rest looked up from reference TRBV29-1 and TRBJ1-2): SAVISQKPSRDICQRGTSLTIQCQVDSQVTMMFWYRQQPGQSLTLIATANQGSEATYESGFVIDKFPISRPNLTFSTLTVSNMSPEDSSIYLCSVERGYGYTFGSGTRLTVV.

The chain has TRBV2 and TRBJ2-5; 8 bases agree with TRBD2. Per germline, CDR1 SNHLY and CDR2 FYNNEI. Losses at the gene ends were 5 bases for V and 3 bases for J; bases not matched to a gene: 23. The CDR3 is 20 amino acids. This chain's CDR3 is CASSLVPGSGGGTGEETQYF. The CDR3 nucleotides are TGTGCCAGCAGTCTGGTCCCCGGTTCTGGCGGGGGGACGGGGGAAGAGACCCAGTACTTC. Drawing the rest from reference TRBV2 and TRBJ2-5, the complete variable domain is EPEVTQTPSHQVTQMGQEVILRCVPISNHLYFYWYRQILGQKVEFLVSFYNNEISEKSEIFDDQFSVERPDGSNFTLKIRSTKLEDSAMYFCASSLVPGSGGGTGEETQYFGPGTRLLVL.

The chain combines TRBV6-4 with TRBJ2-6; D possibly corresponds to TRBD1 (5 bases). This CDR3 is built from 15 residues. Germline assignment: CDR1 MRHNA and CDR2 SNTAGT. The V end lost 2 bases, the J end lost 2 bases, and 7 bases lay between the germline ends. Here the CDR3 reads CASSDKGPGANVLTF. The CDR3 region has the DNA TGTGCCAGCAGTGACAAGGGGCCTGGGGCCAACGTCCTGACTTTC.

This chain joins TRBV6-4 and TRBJ1-4, with unresolved D. This CDR3 has 13 residues. Germline CDR1 MRHNA, CDR2 SNTAGT. Trimming left V 6 bases short and J 5 bases short, with 10 bases between. In nucleotides, the CDR3 is TGTGCCAGCAGACTGCGATTGAATGAAAAACTGTTTTTT. This codes for CASRLRLNEKLFF.

The gene calls are TRBV9 and TRBJ1-3, with D hard to call. Germline CDR1 reads SGDLS; CDR2 reads YYNGEE. Trimming removed 3 bases at V and 3 bases at J, with 10 bases between. The CDR3 sequence is 14 residues long. CDR3 amino acids: CASSASSGGNTIYF. The CDR3 region has the DNA TGTGCCAGCAGCGCCTCTAGCGGTGGAAACACCATATATTTT.

V and J are TRBV13 and TRBJ2-5, with TRBD2 identical over 8 bases. V was clipped by 2 bases and J by 4 bases; unmatched bases: 6. This CDR3 has 15 amino acids. The germline gives CDR1 PRHDT, CDR2 FYEKMQ (reference sequence). The CDR3 sequence is CASSLFGGAGETQYF. CDR3 in DNA: TGTGCCAGCAGCTTATTCGGGGGGGCCGGAGAGACCCAGTACTTC.

The CDR3 region has the DNA TGCGCCAGCAGCTTGGGGGCGGGGGTTCAGCCCCAGCATTTT. Its protein product is CASSLGAGVQPQHF. The gene calls are TRBV5-1 and TRBJ1-5; tentative D call: TRBD1 (5 bases). This CDR3 has 14 residues. Germline assignment: CDR1 SGHRS and CDR2 YFSETQ. Between the trimmed V and J ends, which lost 0 bases and 6 bases, there was a span of 10 bases.

This sequence joins TRBV2 and TRBJ1-2; possible D gene TRBD1, 6 bases. The CDR3 has 13 amino acids. Germline CDR1 and CDR2: SNHLY and FYNNEI. V shed 4 bases and J shed 5 bases, with 11 bases lying between them. In DNA form, the CDR3 reads TGTGCCAGCAGTGTAGGGGGGGAATATGGCTACACCTTC. Protein: CASSVGGEYGYTF.

This chain links TRBV5-4 with TRBJ1-4; D remains unclear. Looked up from germline, CDR1 is SGHNT and CDR2 is YYREEE (reference sequence). With 0 bases removed from V and 7 bases from J, the gap between germline ends came to 13 bases. The CDR3 loop spans 15 amino acids. The DNA for the CDR3 is TGTGCCAGCAGCTTGGATGGAGTCGGTAGTGAAAAACTGTTTTTT. Its protein product is CASSLDGVGSEKLFF.

The J gene is TRBJ1-1, the V gene TRBV7-6; D gene uncertain. V lost 1 base to trimming and J lost 5 bases, with 8 bases between them. CDR3 length equals 13 residues. Germline CDR1 and CDR2: SGHVS and FNYEAQ. Written as DNA, the CDR3 is TGTGCCAGCAGCTTAGGAGTTTATACTGAAGCTTTCTTT. This translates into CASSLGVYTEAFF.

The CDR3 DNA follows: TGTGCCAGCAGTGAAGTCAGGGTGGGTCAGCCCCAGCATTTT. The encoded protein is CASSEVRVGQPQHF. The rearrangement joins TRBV6-1 to TRBJ1-5, with D maybe TRBD1 (5 bases). Germline CDR1 MNHNS, CDR2 SASEGT. The CDR3 contains 14 residues. V was pared by 1 base and J by 6 bases, with 10 bases between.

V and J are TRBV10-2 and TRBJ2-7, with TRBD2 as a possible D gene (5 bases). Trimming cost V 6 bases and J 0 bases, with 15 bases left between them. The CDR3 contains 15 residues. The V gene's germline CDR1 is WSHSY and CDR2 SAAADI. This CDR3 is CASREGLLSSYEQYF. The CDR3 nucleotides read TGCGCCAGCAGAGAAGGACTCCTAAGCTCCTACGAGCAGTACTTC.

This clone has just one count. V usage is TRBV7-6 and J usage is TRBJ1-4; 7 bases are shared with TRBD1. V dropped 1 base and J dropped 8; count of bases not matched to a gene: 16. Germline assignment: CDR1 SGHVS and CDR2 FNYEAQ. CDR3 size: 18 residues. Here the CDR3 reads CASSLVPSSRDRVEKLFF. CDR3 nucleotides: TGTGCCAGCAGCTTAGTTCCCTCTTCTCGGGACAGAGTGGAAAAACTGTTTTTT.

The chain joins TRBV7-9 to TRBJ1-1, with 7 bases identical to TRBD1. Germline V gives CDR1 SEHNR, CDR2 FQNEAQ (reference sequence). The CDR3 is 14 amino acids. V lost 4 bases to trimming and J lost 1 base; unmatched junction nucleotides: 3. The CDR3 bases are TGTGCCAGCAGCTCAAGGGGGCGGAACACTGAAGCTTTCTTT. This sequence encodes CASSSRGRNTEAFF.

The V gene is TRBV6-1, the J gene TRBJ2-1, with no clear D. V was cut by 5 bases and J by 0 bases, with 11 bases left in between. This CDR3 comprises 15 residues. The V gene's germline CDR1 is MNHNS and CDR2 SASEGT. The CDR3 here is CASSSTRSSYNEQFF. The DNA for the CDR3 is TGTGCCAGCAGTTCGACTCGCAGCTCCTACAATGAGCAGTTCTTC.

J is TRBJ1-3 and V is TRBV6-5, with a tentative D call TRBD1 (5 bases). V was trimmed by 7 bases and J by 7 bases, leaving 8 bases between them. There are 11 residues in the CDR3. Germline assignment: CDR1 MNHEY and CDR2 SVGAGI. CDR3 sequence (DNA): TGTGCCAGCACTCAGGGTAACACCATATATTTT. Amino acids: CASTQGNTIYF.

The chain joins TRBV7-4 to TRBJ1-2; no definite D call. This CDR3 comprises 11 residues. Trimming took off 5 bases at V and 14 bases at J, with 15 bases between the two ends. Per the germline V gene, CDR1 is SGHVT and CDR2 is SQSDAQ. CDR3 amino acids: CASSNRQTPTF. In nucleotides, the CDR3 is TGTGCCAGCAGCAACCGACAAACTCCGACCTTC.

CDR3: CASSRDPGTGVGGYTF. Written as DNA, the CDR3 is TGCGCCAGCAGCCGCGACCCCGGGACAGGGGTGGGCGGCTACACCTTC. The chain uses TRBV5-1 and TRBJ1-2; TRBD1 matches 10 bases. The V gene end was trimmed by 4 bases and the J gene end by 8 bases; junction bases not matched to a gene: 14. Per the germline V gene, CDR1 is SGHRS and CDR2 is YFSETQ. This CDR3 region has 16 residues. The full variable domain, with the rest looked up from reference TRBV5-1 and TRBJ1-2, is KAGVTQTPRYLIKTRGQQVTLSCSPISGHRSVSWYQQTPGQGLQFLFEYFSETQRNKGNFPGRFSGRQFSNSRSEMNVSTLELGDSALYLCASSRDPGTGVGGYTFGSGTRLTVV.

The chain recombines TRBV6-5 with TRBJ2-1; maybe TRBD2 (7 bases). CDR1 and CDR2 from the germline V gene are MNHEY and SVGAGI. Trimming removed 0 bases from V and 5 bases from J, with 11 bases in between. This CDR3 spans 15 amino acids. The CDR3 DNA reads TGTGCCAGCAGTTACTCGGGGGGGCGCAACAATGAGCAGTTCTTC. The encoded protein is CASSYSGGRNNEQFF.

V and J are TRBV9 and TRBJ1-4; D unclear. Germline V lookup: CDR1 SGDLS, CDR2 YYNGEE. Trimming left V 4 bases short and J 0 bases short, with 13 bases between. The CDR3 totals 16 residues. The CDR3: CASSPRSGTTNEKLFF. CDR3 DNA sequence: TGTGCCAGCAGCCCCCGTTCGGGGACAACTAATGAAAAACTGTTTTTT.